This T cell receptor beta chain was observed in a study of blood T cell repertoires in COVID-19. As for the study in general: Collection of acute and convalescent COVID-19 samples took place in the United States, Italy and Spain.

Germline CDR1 reads SNHLY; CDR2 reads FYNNEI. The CDR3 covers 14 residues. The V gene end was trimmed by 5 bases and the J gene end by 4 bases; junction bases not matched to a gene: 3. Participants were aged roughly 18 to 90 years, lived in some 23 US areas, and enrolled virtually. Donors were grouped by their self-reported clinical history. In the source study's methods: Estimates of nucleated cell counts were drawn from the amplification of reference gene primers. The method was immunoSEQ multiplex PCR; TCRdb's version includes in-frame clones alone and lacks a portion of them. D and trimming were read from the DNA, whereas the V and J calls and clone size are those reported in that table. In the table there are 150,000 to 200,000 clones, approximately 80% of which are singletons.

The sample comprised PBMCs or T cells enriched from blood (not recorded which). The receptor's source is a woman aged 55-70 years who had recovered from COVID-19. This chain uses TRBV2 with TRBJ2-7; TRBD1 aligns across 12 bases. The CDR3 protein is CASSPGQGAYEQYF. CDR3 sequence (DNA): TGTGCCAGCAGTCCGGGACAGGGGGCTTACGAGCAGTACTTC.